This T cell receptor (beta chain) was profiled in a study of shared clonotypes between healthy human individuals. The V end lost 0 bases, the J end lost 7 bases, and 8 bases lay between the germline ends. Germline V gene sequence: CDR1 SGDLS, CDR2 YYNGEE. This CDR3 spans 13 amino acids. Donors had no recently reported acute infections or vaccinations and were HIV-negative. Libraries were prepared by immunoSEQ multiplex PCR; TCRdb keeps only in-frame clonotypes and omits some of them. The sample has some 2,000,000 clones; approximately 95% are singletons. The clonotype comes from a man younger than 35 in good health. The sample taken for sequencing was naive CD4+ T cells sorted from blood. Sample subset: CD45RA+ positively selected. This rearrangement joins TRBV9 to TRBJ2-1; D is perhaps TRBD1 or TRBD2 (5 bases each). The CDR3 DNA reads as TGTGCCAGCAGCGTAGACGAGGGGAATGAGCAGTTCTTC. This gives the protein CASSVDEGNEQFF.